The 16 T cell receptor beta chains below all came from one sample that was sequenced in a study of OX40 agonist ivuxolimab in advanced cancers. Sequenced by immunoSEQ multiplex PCR; TCRdb stores in-frame clones only, minus some. The table records more than 65,000 clones, around 81% of them present only once. The material sequenced was CD4+ or CD8+ T cells sorted from blood, taken in a trial of the OX40 agonist ivuxolimab. The receptors were gathered from an adult with an advanced solid tumor such as melanoma, head and neck, liver or kidney cancer.

This sequence joins TRBV27 and TRBJ1-2; D possibly corresponds to TRBD1 (5 bases). The germline V and J ends were trimmed by 0 bases and 4 bases, with 12 bases remaining between them. This CDR3 contains 15 residues. CDR1 and CDR2 (germline): MNHEY, SMNVEV (reference sequence). CDR3 sequence reads: CASSLSGGDGYGYTF. The CDR3 DNA follows: TGTGCCAGCAGTTTATCGGGAGGGGACGGCTATGGCTACACCTTC.

The gene calls are TRBV28 and TRBJ2-3, with D hard to call. Germline V gene sequence: CDR1 MDHEN, CDR2 SYDVKM. The germline V and J ends were trimmed by 2 bases and 8 bases, with 8 bases remaining between them. The CDR3 length is 12 residues. The CDR3 region has the DNA TGTGCCAGCAGTTTAGGGGATGGTACGCAGTATTTT. Its protein is CASSLGDGTQYF.

The chain uses TRBV28 and TRBJ2-5; D unclear. The CDR3 runs 14 residues. V was cut by 2 bases and J by 0 bases, with 7 bases left in between. CDR1 MDHEN and CDR2 SYDVKM come from the germline V gene. The CDR3 reads CASSLGQHQETQYF. CDR3 nucleotide sequence: TGTGCCAGCAGTTTAGGTCAGCACCAAGAGACCCAGTACTTC. Complete variable domain (other parts from reference TRBV28 and TRBJ2-5): DVKVTQSSRYLVKRTGEKVFLECVQDMDHENMFWYRQDPGLGLRLIYFSYDVKMKEKGDIPEGYSVSREKKERFSLILESASTNQTSMYLCASSLGQHQETQYFGPGTRLLVL.

This sequence joins TRBV5-1 and TRBJ2-1; 9 bases align to TRBD2. This CDR3 comprises 15 residues. Germline CDR1 is SGHRS and CDR2 is YFSETQ. J was trimmed by 8 bases and V by 0 bases; bases with no gene match: 6. The DNA for the CDR3 is TGCGCCAGCAGCTTGGTGGCGGGGGGGCCGGATGAGCAGTTCTTC. Translated: CASSLVAGGPDEQFF.

The chain recombines TRBV2 with TRBJ1-2; the D gene is possibly TRBD1 (6 bases). Germline V lookup: CDR1 SNHLY, CDR2 FYNNEI. The CDR3 has 17 residues. Trimming took 1 base from V and 6 from J, leaving 21 bases between them. CDR3 bases: TGTGCCAGCAGTGAAGTTGACGCCCCCTCACAGGGAAATGGCTACACCTTC. As protein: CASSEVDAPSQGNGYTF.

This chain links TRBV7-2 with TRBJ2-5; D remains ambiguous. V lost 5 bases and J 2 bases, leaving 15 bases between the germline ends. The CDR3 runs 15 residues. Germline loops: CDR1 SGHTA, CDR2 FQGNSA. The CDR3 bases are TGTGCCAGCAGCCCGGACGAACTACGACAAGAGACCCAGTACTTC. Amino acid sequence: CASSPDELRQETQYF.

This chain connects TRBV7-9 to TRBJ1-1; the D is unclear. V was trimmed by 5 bases and J by 0 bases, leaving 7 bases between them. The germline gives CDR1 SEHNR, CDR2 FQNEAQ (reference sequence). The CDR3 length is 13 residues. The CDR3 reads CASSPTVNTEAFF. The CDR3 region has the DNA TGTGCCAGCAGCCCGACCGTGAACACTGAAGCTTTCTTT.

V is TRBV6-5 and J is TRBJ1-2, with a weak D call TRBD1 (5 bases). Germline lookup yields CDR1 MNHEY and CDR2 SVGAGI. CDR3 size: 15 residues. The germline V and J ends were trimmed by 4 bases and 4 bases, with 16 bases remaining between them. CDR3 sequence (DNA): TGTGCCAGCAGTTCCGCCAGGGTGGGTCTCTATGGCTACACCTTC. It encodes CASSSARVGLYGYTF.

This chain uses TRBV7-8 with TRBJ1-2, with no clear D. The V and J ends lost 5 bases and 2 bases respectively, with 12 bases between them. The CDR3 contains 14 residues. Per the germline V gene, CDR1 is SGHVS and CDR2 is FQNEAQ. This CDR3 is CASSNDSLNYGYTF. The CDR3 nucleotides are TGTGCCAGCAGCAACGACTCACTGAACTATGGCTACACCTTC. The variable domain in full, completed from reference TRBV7-8 and TRBJ1-2, reads GAGVSQSPRYKVAKRGQDVALRCDPISGHVSLFWYQQALGQGPEFLTYFQNEAQLDKSGLPSDRFFAERPEGSVSTLKIQRTQQEDSAVYLCASSNDSLNYGYTFGSGTRLTVV.

The chain joins TRBV28 to TRBJ1-5; 9 nucleotides match TRBD1. Per germline, CDR1 MDHEN and CDR2 SYDVKM. With V trimmed by 5 bases and J by 4 bases, 6 bases remained unmatched. The CDR3 runs to 15 residues. The CDR3 reads CASSPYRGRNQPQHF. The CDR3 DNA reads as TGTGCCAGCAGTCCTTACAGGGGGCGGAATCAGCCCCAGCATTTT.

Only a few counts were recorded for this clone. The rearrangement uses TRBV28 and TRBJ1-2, with D hard to call. CDR1 and CDR2 from the germline V gene are MDHEN and SYDVKM. The length of the CDR3 is 13 residues. V lost 3 bases, J lost 6 bases, and 11 bases lay in between. The CDR3 DNA is TGTGCCAGCAGTTTCCCAAAGGGTAATGGCTACACCTTC. It yields the protein CASSFPKGNGYTF.

The CDR3 DNA reads TGTGCCAGTAGAAGACAGAGCAATCAGCCCCAGCATTTT. Translated, it gives CASRRQSNQPQHF. This chain connects TRBV19 to TRBJ1-5; TRBD1 might be the D (5 bases). Germline loops: CDR1 LNHDA, CDR2 SQIVND (reference sequence). The CDR3 contains 13 residues. Trimming cost V 6 bases and J 1 base, with 7 bases left between them.

V is TRBV6-1 and J is TRBJ1-4; D might be TRBD1 (5 bases). Trimming removed 4 bases from V and 7 bases from J, with 10 bases in between. This CDR3 is 13 amino acids long. Germline loops: CDR1 MNHNS, CDR2 SASEGT. The CDR3 spells CASSGGRIEKLFF. CDR3 nucleotides: TGTGCCAGCAGTGGGGGGAGGATTGAAAAACTGTTTTTT.

This sequence joins TRBV30 and TRBJ1-2; no definite D call. From germline, CDR1 is GTSNPN and CDR2 SVGIG (reference sequence). This CDR3 spans 12 amino acids. V was shortened by 4 bases and J by 4 bases, with 10 bases between the two germline ends. CDR3: CAWMEQPYGYTF. The CDR3 DNA follows: TGTGCCTGGATGGAACAGCCCTATGGCTACACCTTC.

J is TRBJ1-5 and V is TRBV7-2; D perhaps matches TRBD1 (6 bases). Trimming removed 3 bases at V and 3 bases at J, with 9 bases between. CDR1 and CDR2 from the germline V gene are SGHTA and FQGNSA. The CDR3 is 14 amino acids. CDR3 bases: TGTGCCAGCAGCTTCAGGGGACCCAATCAGCCCCAGCATTTT. It specifies CASSFRGPNQPQHF.

J is TRBJ2-1 and V is TRBV13, with 10 bases that match TRBD2. CDR3 length: 15 residues. The V gene's germline CDR1 is PRHDT and CDR2 FYEKMQ (reference sequence). V lost 0 bases to trimming and J lost 4 bases; unmatched junction nucleotides: 0. The CDR3 DNA reads as TGTGCCAGCAGCTTAGGTAGCGGGGGGTACAATGAGCAGTTCTTC. Translating gives CASSLGSGGYNEQFF. The full variable domain, its missing parts supplied by reference TRBV13 and TRBJ2-1, is AAGVIQSPRHLIKEKRETATLKCYPIPRHDTVYWYQQGPGQDPQFLISFYEKMQSDKGSIPDRFSAQQFSDYHSELNMSSLELGDSALYFCASSLGSGGYNEQFFGPGTRLTVL.